This TCR beta chain stems from a study of glioma-infiltrating T cells. Using RNA template, CDR3s of TCR alpha and beta were amplified with iRepertoire arm-PCR. TCRdb fed the multiplex PCR reads into MiXCR, producing one record per CDR3 protein. The sample holds around 390,000 distinct CDR3 sequences, around 45% seen once. For this clonotype: A much more abundant neighbour one base away suggests this may be a read error.

Material: glioma tissue, nonneoplastic brain tissue, or PBMCs (not recorded which). The sequence was collected from a human donor with low-grade glioma or glioblastoma, undergoing nonglioma brain surgery, or in good health (not recorded which).

The CDR3 protein is CASSPGRARHNEQFF. The CDR3 bases are TGTGCCAGCAGCCCAGGTAGGGCGCGGCACAATGAGCAGTTCTTC. The chain couples TRBV7-9 to TRBJ2-1; no clear D gene. CDR1 is SEHNR and CDR2 is FQNEAQ in the germline V gene (reference sequence). The length of the CDR3 is 15 residues. With 5 bases removed from V and 5 bases from J, the gap between germline ends came to 16 bases.